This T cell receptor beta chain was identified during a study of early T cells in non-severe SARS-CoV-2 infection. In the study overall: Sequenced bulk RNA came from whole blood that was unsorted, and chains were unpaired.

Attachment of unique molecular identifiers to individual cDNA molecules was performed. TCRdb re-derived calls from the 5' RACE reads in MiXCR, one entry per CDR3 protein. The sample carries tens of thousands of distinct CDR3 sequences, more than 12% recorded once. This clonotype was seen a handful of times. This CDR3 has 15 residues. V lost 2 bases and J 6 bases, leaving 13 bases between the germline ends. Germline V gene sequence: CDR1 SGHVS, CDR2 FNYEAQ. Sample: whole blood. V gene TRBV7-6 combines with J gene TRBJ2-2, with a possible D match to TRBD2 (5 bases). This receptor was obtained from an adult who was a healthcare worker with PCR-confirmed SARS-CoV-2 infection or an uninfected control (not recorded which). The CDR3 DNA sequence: TGTGCCAGCAGCTTATTCCAGTCCGGGGCCGGGGAGCTGTTTTTT. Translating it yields CASSLFQSGAGELFF.